The sequence of this TCR beta chain was determined in a study of PD-1 blockade in mismatch repair-deficient tumors. Study background: Patients had around 12 mismatch repair-deficient cancer types, all previously treated and progressing.

Sequencing used immunoSEQ multiplex PCR; TCRdb keeps in-frame clones, though not all of them. Found here are around 40,000 clones, roughly 83% of them singletons; the top ten hold over 20%. V was clipped by 5 bases and J by 7 bases; unmatched bases: 9. Germline CDR1 is PRHDT and CDR2 is FYEKMQ (reference sequence). The CDR3 totals 14 residues. The sample consisted of peripheral blood, taken 4 weeks after starting pembrolizumab. This receptor was obtained from an adult with mismatch repair-deficient cancer. The rearrangement uses TRBV13 and TRBJ2-5, with 8 bases that match TRBD1. The CDR3 sequence is CASSIRTGWGTQYF. The CDR3 DNA reads as TGTGCCAGCAGCATACGGACAGGGTGGGGGACCCAGTACTTC.